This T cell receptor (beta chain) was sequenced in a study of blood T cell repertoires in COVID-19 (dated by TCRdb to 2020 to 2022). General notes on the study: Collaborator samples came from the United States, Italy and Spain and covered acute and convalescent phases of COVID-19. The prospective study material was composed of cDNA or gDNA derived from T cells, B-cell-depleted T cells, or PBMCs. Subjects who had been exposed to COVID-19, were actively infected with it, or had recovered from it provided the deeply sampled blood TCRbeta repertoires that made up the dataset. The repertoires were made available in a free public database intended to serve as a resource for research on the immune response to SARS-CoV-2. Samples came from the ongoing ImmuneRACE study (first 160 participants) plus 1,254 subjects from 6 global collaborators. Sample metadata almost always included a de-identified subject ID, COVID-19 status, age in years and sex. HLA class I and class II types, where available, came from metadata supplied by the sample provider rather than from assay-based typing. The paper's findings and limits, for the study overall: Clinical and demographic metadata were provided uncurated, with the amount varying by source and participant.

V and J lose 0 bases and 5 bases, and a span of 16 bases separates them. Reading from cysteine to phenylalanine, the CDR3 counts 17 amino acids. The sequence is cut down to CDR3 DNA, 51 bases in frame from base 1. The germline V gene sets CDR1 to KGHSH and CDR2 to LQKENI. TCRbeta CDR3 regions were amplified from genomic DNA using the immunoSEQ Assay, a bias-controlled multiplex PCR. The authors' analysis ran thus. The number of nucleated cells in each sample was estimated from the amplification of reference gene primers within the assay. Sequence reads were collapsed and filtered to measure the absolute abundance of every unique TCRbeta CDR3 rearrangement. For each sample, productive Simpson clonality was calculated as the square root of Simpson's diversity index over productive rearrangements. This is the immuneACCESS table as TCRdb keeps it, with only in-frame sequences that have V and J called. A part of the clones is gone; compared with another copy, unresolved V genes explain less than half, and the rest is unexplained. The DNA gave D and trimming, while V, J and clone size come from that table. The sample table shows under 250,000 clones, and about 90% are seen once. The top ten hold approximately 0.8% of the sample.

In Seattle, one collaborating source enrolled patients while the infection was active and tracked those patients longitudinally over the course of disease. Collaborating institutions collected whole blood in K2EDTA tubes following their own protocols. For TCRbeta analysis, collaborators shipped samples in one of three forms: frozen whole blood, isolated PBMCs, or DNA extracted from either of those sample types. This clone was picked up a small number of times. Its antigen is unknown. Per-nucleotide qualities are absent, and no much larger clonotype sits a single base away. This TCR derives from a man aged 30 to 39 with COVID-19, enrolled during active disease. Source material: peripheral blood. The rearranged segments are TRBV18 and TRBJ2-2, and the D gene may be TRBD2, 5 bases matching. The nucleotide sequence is TGTGCCAGCTCACCACCCGCCACGACGGGATTTACCGGGGAGCTGTTTTTT. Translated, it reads CASSPPATTGFTGELFF.